The rows below give T cell receptor beta chains drawn from one sample of a study of blood T cell repertoires in COVID-19. Sequencing used immunoSEQ multiplex PCR; TCRdb keeps in-frame clones, though not all of them. The data hold 350,000 to 450,000 clones, with approximately 88% observed a single time. The sample was peripheral blood. Receptor source: a man aged 40-49 years with acute or convalescent COVID-19. The CDR3 runs from the conserved cysteine through the conserved F or W. The D gene is left open where the match is weak. Only part of the rows carry a size: once, few, many, or a class if the clone is expanded.

CASSLGREAFF,TGTGCCAGCAGTCTAGGGAGGGAAGCTTTCTTT,TRBV12-3/TRBV12-4,NA,TRBJ1-1,NA
CASSAKRERYNEQFF,TGCGCCAGCAGCGCCAAGAGGGAACGATACAATGAGCAGTTCTTC,TRBV10-1,NA,TRBJ2-1,NA
CASSIQDYSNQPQHF,TGTGCCAGTAGTATACAGGATTATAGCAATCAGCCCCAGCATTTT,TRBV19,NA,TRBJ1-5,NA
CASSLPGLAGGDRSYEQFF,TGTGCCAGCAGCTTACCGGGACTAGCGGGAGGGGACCGGAGTTATGAGCAGTTCTTC,TRBV7-6,TRBD2,TRBJ2-1,NA
CSVEDEGRGYEQYF,TGCAGCGTTGAAGATGAGGGCAGGGGCTACGAGCAGTACTTC,TRBV29-1,NA,TRBJ2-7,NA
CASCPREGDTIYF,TGTGCCAGCTGCCCTCGGGAGGGCGACACCATATATTTT,TRBV3-1/TRBV3-2,NA,TRBJ1-3,NA
CSVEGQGTNTGELFF,TGCAGCGTTGAAGGACAGGGGACGAACACCGGGGAGCTGTTTTTT,TRBV29-1,TRBD1,TRBJ2-2,NA
CASSSWTSGGSAFYEQYF,TGTGCCAGCAGCTCGTGGACTAGCGGGGGCTCGGCCTTTTACGAGCAGTACTTC,TRBV28,TRBD2,TRBJ2-7,NA
CASSSGWTDRIPFF,TGTGCCAGCAGCTCGGGGTGGACAGACCGTATCCCGTTCTTC,TRBV7-9,NA,TRBJ2-1,NA
CASRPFGTSGETQYF,TGTGCCAGCAGGCCCTTCGGGACTAGCGGGGAGACCCAGTACTTC,TRBV27,TRBD2,TRBJ2-5,few
CASSQYGETYEQYF,TGCGCCAGCAGCCAATACGGGGAGACCTACGAGCAGTACTTC,TRBV4-1,NA,TRBJ2-7,NA
CASSPNQGLKYGYTF,TGTGCCAGCTCACCAAACCAGGGCCTTAAGTATGGCTACACCTTC,TRBV18,NA,TRBJ1-2,NA
CASSPGSETNEKLFF,TGTGCCAGCAGCCCAGGGTCGGAAACTAATGAAAAACTGTTTTTT,TRBV6-5,NA,TRBJ1-4,NA
CASSPVSRGQVYNSPLHF,TGCGCCAGCAGCCCAGTGAGCCGGGGACAGGTGTATAATTCACCCCTCCACTTT,TRBV4-1,TRBD1,TRBJ1-6,NA
CASRRNGEVQPQHF,TGTGCCAGCCGGAGGAACGGGGAAGTTCAGCCCCAGCATTTT,TRBV28,NA,TRBJ1-5,NA
CASSQRDTLEAFF,TGCGCCAGCAGCCAACGTGACACCCTTGAAGCTTTCTTT,TRBV4-3,NA,TRBJ1-1,NA
CASSYSPGEETQYF,TGTGCCAGCAGTTACTCCCCTGGTGAGGAGACCCAGTACTTC,TRBV6-6,NA,TRBJ2-5,many
CASSPNAGVRDTQYF,TGTGCCAGCTCACCAAACGCGGGGGTTAGAGATACGCAGTATTTT,TRBV18,TRBD2,TRBJ2-3,NA
CAWSVRPGSGRSYTF,TGTGCCTGGAGTGTACGGCCGGGGTCAGGCAGGAGCTACACCTTC,TRBV30,NA,TRBJ1-2,NA
CASSWGTGTYEQYF,TGTGCCAGTAGTTGGGGGACAGGGACCTACGAGCAGTACTTC,TRBV19,TRBD1,TRBJ2-7,NA
CAREGGWTEAFF,TGTGCCCGGGAAGGGGGTTGGACTGAAGCTTTCTTT,TRBV14,NA,TRBJ1-1,NA
CASTSRLAGGETQYF,TGTGCCAGCACTTCTCGACTAGCGGGAGGAGAGACCCAGTACTTC,TRBV6-6,TRBD2,TRBJ2-5,NA
CASSLRQGNEKLFF,TGTGCCAGCTCACTCCGACAGGGGAATGAAAAACTGTTTTTT,TRBV18,TRBD1,TRBJ1-4,NA
CASSLTGLRTEAFF,TGTGCCAGCAGCTTAACAGGGTTGAGGACTGAAGCTTTCTTT,TRBV7-2,NA,TRBJ1-1,NA
CASSLALDRDNEQYF,TGTGCCAGCAGCTTAGCCTTGGACAGGGATAACGAGCAGTACTTC,TRBV7-2,TRBD1,TRBJ2-7,NA
CASSLSGSITRQPQHF,TGCGCCAGCAGCTTGTCCGGGTCCATTACAAGGCAGCCCCAGCATTTT,TRBV5-1,NA,TRBJ1-5,NA
CASSLIGVSNQPQHF,TGTGCCAGCAGCTTGATAGGGGTGTCCAATCAGCCCCAGCATTTT,TRBV7-2,NA,TRBJ1-5,NA
CASSSQGLWEKLFF,TGTGCCAGCAGCTCCCAGGGACTCTGGGAAAAACTGTTTTTT,TRBV5-6,NA,TRBJ1-4,NA
CATSDSKEVPYNSPLHF,TGTGCCACCAGTGATTCTAAGGAGGTCCCCTATAATTCACCCCTCCACTTT,TRBV24-1,NA,TRBJ1-6,few